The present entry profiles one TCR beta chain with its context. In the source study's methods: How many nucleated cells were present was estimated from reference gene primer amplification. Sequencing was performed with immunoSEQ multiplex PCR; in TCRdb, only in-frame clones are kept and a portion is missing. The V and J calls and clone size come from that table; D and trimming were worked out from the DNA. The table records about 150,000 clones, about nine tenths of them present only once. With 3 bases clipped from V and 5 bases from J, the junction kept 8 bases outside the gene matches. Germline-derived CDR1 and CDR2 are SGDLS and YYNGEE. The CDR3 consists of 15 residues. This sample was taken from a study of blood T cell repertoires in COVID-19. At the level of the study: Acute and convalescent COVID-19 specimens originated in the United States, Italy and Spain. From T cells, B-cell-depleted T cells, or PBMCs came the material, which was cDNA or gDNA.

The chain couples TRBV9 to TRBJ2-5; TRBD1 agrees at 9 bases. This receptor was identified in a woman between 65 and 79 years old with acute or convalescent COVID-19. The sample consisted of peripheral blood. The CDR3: CASSARDRVWETQYF. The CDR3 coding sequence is TGTGCCAGCAGCGCAAGGGACAGGGTATGGGAGACCCAGTACTTC. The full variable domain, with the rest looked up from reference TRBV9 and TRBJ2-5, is DSGVTQTPKHLITATGQRVTLRCSPRSGDLSVYWYQQSLDQGLQFLIQYYNGEERAKGNILERFSAQQFPDLHSELNLSSLELGDSALYFCASSARDRVWETQYFGPGTRLLVL.